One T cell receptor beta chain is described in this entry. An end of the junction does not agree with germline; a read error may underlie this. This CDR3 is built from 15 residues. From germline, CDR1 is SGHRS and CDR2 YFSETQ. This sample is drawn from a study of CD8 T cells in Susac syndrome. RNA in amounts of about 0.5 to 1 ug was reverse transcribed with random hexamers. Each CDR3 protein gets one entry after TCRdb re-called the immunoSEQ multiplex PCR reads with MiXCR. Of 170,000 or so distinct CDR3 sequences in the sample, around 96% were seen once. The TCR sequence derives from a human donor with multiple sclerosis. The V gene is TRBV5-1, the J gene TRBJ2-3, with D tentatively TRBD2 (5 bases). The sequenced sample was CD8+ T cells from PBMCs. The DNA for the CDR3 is TGCGCCAGCAGTTTGGAGGTCCCGAGCACAGATACGCAGTATTTT. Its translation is CASSLEVPSTDTQYF.